These 4 T cell receptor beta chains were sequenced from one sample in a study of yellow fever vaccine responses in identical twins. Using its own MiXCR run on the RT-PCR reads, TCRdb lists one record per CDR3 protein. The sample includes about 2,600 distinct CDR3 sequences, 70% to 85% of them seen just once. Specimen: T cells from blood (PBMCs), unsorted or a sorted subset (not recorded which), collected before or after yellow fever vaccination (not recorded which). The receptors originated from a female donor who received the yellow fever vaccine.

V gene TRBV4-2 combines with J gene TRBJ2-3; 13 bases line up with TRBD2. The germline V gene encodes CDR1 LGHNA and CDR2 YNFKEQ. This CDR3 has 18 amino acids. The trim removed 4 bases at V and 0 bases at J, leaving 7 bases unmatched. The CDR3 is CASSRGTSGETSTDTQYF. CDR3 bases: TGTGCCAGCAGCCGCGGGACTAGCGGGGAGACTAGCACAGATACGCAGTATTTT.

The chain couples TRBV18 to TRBJ2-3; D may be TRBD1 (6 bases). CDR3 length equals 17 residues. CDR1 is KGHSH and CDR2 is LQKENI in the germline V gene. Trimming took off 5 bases at V and 1 base at J, with 19 bases between the two ends. The CDR3 loop reads CASSKTGFGSGTDTQYF. DNA for the CDR3: TGTGCCAGCTCAAAAACAGGGTTTGGGTCCGGCACAGATACGCAGTATTTT. The full variable domain, with the rest looked up from reference TRBV18 and TRBJ2-3, is NAGVMQNPRHLVRRRGQEARLRCSPMKGHSHVYWYRQLPEEGLKFMVYLQKENIIDESGMPKERFSAEFPKEGPSILRIQQVVRGDSAAYFCASSKTGFGSGTDTQYFGPGTRLTVL.

This chain connects TRBV11-1 to TRBJ1-5; 9 bases line up with TRBD1. V gave up 5 bases and J gave up 3 bases; unmatched junction bases: 5. Per the germline V gene, CDR1 is SGHAT and CDR2 is FQDESV (reference sequence). This CDR3 is built from 15 residues. The CDR3 DNA reads TGTGCCAGCAGCCCTGGGACAGGGATCAATCAGCCCCAGCATTTT. It specifies CASSPGTGINQPQHF.

This chain connects TRBV24-1 to TRBJ2-3; D might be TRBD2 (6 bases). This CDR3 spans 15 amino acids. Trimming shortened V by 8 bases and J by 2 bases, and 16 bases separated the two germline ends. Germline values: CDR1 KGHDR, CDR2 SFDVKD. CDR3 DNA: TGTGCCACCAAGGATACTAGCCGGAACACAGATACGCAGTATTTT. This codes for CATKDTSRNTDTQYF.